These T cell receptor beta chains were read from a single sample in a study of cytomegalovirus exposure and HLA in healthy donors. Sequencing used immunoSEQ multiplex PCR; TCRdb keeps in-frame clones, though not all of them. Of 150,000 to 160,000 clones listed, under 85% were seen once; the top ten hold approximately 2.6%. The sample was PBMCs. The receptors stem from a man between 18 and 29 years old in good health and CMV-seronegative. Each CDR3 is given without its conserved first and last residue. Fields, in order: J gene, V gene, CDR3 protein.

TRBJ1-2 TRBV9 ASSERRVGYGYT
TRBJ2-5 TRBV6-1 ASSEGFREQY
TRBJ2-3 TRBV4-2 ASSQDLASGSTDTQY
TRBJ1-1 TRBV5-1 ASSPYIEAGMNTEAF
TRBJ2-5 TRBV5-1 ASSLGHPQETQY
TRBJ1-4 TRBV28 ASREGQLEEKLF
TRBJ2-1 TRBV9 ASSAGLAGGPRYEQF
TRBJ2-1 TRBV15 ATSRRTRVAGTEQF
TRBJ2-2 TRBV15 ATSSVQGHRNTGELF
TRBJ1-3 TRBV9 ASTLDSFNSDSGNTIY
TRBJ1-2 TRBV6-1 ASRPDRGLMLDT
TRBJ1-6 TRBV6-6 ASSYSQGNSPLH
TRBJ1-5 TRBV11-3 ASSLCRGKSNQPQH
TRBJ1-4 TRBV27 ASPGRGVGSNEKLF
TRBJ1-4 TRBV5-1 ASSLSLTDRGGEKLF
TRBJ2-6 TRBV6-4 ASSNRGATGANVLT
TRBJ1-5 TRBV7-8 ASSLDRDYSVGNQPQH
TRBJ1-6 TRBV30 AWSMTGDSPLH
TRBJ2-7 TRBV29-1 SVARESYEQY
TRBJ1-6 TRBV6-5 ASSPGQGYNSPLH
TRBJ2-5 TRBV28 ASSVPTGGRETQY
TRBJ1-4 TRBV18 ASSTSEADYNEKLF
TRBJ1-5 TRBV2 ASSEALVSRQPQH
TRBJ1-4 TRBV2 ASRGTPGAGFEKLF
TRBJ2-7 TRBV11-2 ASSSLRGQNYEQY
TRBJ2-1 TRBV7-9 ASSPTSGGSYNEQF
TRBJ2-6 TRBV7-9 ASSSTGSGANVLT
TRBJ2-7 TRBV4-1 ASSQNSGISGYEQY
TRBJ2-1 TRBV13 ASSGPGLADYNEQF
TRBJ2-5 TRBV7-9 ASSLVLSAETQY
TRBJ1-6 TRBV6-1 ASSVNRVANSPLH
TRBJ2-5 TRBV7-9 ASSASTGQRETQY
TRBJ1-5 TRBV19 ASSMLDRGNQPQH
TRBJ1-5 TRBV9 ASSVTGGPPPQH
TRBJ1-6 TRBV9 ASSRDSYNSPLH
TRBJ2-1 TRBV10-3 AISEAGQEQF
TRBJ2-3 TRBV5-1 ASSLGAGGTDTQY
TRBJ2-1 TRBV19 ASSIGRGRGHDEQF
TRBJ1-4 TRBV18 ASSPSGTPNEKLF
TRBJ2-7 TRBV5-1 ASSLLIGGAYEQY
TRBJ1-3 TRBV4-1 ASSQVQGRVGNTIY
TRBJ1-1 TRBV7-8 ASTPTRTGMNTEAF
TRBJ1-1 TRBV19 ASSPGQGDTEAF
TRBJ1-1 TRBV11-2 ASSPRGYRSLTEAF
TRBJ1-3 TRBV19 ASSMVSDRGNTIY
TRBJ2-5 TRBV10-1 ASSGTVQETQY
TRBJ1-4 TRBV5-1 ASQTGLTNEKLF
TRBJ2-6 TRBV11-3 ASSFGHSGANGLT
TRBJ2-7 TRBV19 ASRGTVSYEQY